These 8 T cell receptor beta chains were sequenced from one sample in a study of radiation and T cells in renal cell carcinoma. Sequenced by immunoSEQ multiplex PCR; TCRdb stores in-frame clones only, minus some. The sample lists around 180,000 clones, 88% occurring once. Time point: blood 4 weeks post-SBRT, at nephrectomy. Stated treatment: 15 Gy SBRT to primary tumor, nephrectomy 4 weeks later. The source was blood, collected from a patient whose treatment included radiotherapy and nephrectomy. The receptor source for this set is a woman between 50 and 59 years old with renal cell carcinoma.

The rearrangement links TRBV2 to TRBJ2-2; D call uncertain. The germline V gene has CDR1 SNHLY and CDR2 FYNNEI. The CDR3 is 12 residues long. V was pared by 6 bases and J by 6 bases, with 8 bases between. CDR3 sequence: CASRTYAGELFF. CDR3 bases: TGTGCCAGCAGGACCTACGCCGGGGAGCTGTTTTTT.

This sequence joins TRBV5-1 and TRBJ1-1; perhaps TRBD1 as D (5 bases). CDR3 length equals 13 residues. V was shortened by 4 bases and J by 0 bases, with 7 bases between the two germline ends. Per the germline V gene, CDR1 is SGHRS and CDR2 is YFSETQ. The CDR3 nucleotides read TGCGCCAGCAGCGCGACAGTGAACACTGAAGCTTTCTTT. Protein product: CASSATVNTEAFF.

V is TRBV7-2 and J is TRBJ2-3; possible D gene TRBD2, 6 bases. Per germline, CDR1 SGHTA and CDR2 FQGNSA. The CDR3 covers 15 residues. V shed 1 base and J shed 3 bases, with 11 bases lying between them. Written as DNA, the CDR3 is TGTGCCAGCAGCTTAGAACGGGGGAGTACAGATACGCAGTATTTT. Translating it yields CASSLERGSTDTQYF.

The sample holds one count of this clone. The chain uses TRBV7-6 and TRBJ2-1, with 10 nucleotides matching TRBD2. J lost 2 bases, V lost 5 bases, and 6 bases had no gene match. The CDR3 has 16 residues. From germline, CDR1 is SGHVS and CDR2 FNYEAQ. The CDR3 loop is CASSRALAGAYNEQFF. CDR3 DNA: TGTGCCAGCAGCCGTGCCCTAGCGGGGGCCTACAATGAGCAGTTCTTC.

The chain couples TRBV7-2 to TRBJ2-5; TRBD2 matches at 8 bases. The CDR3 extends over 14 amino acids. Germline assignment: CDR1 SGHTA and CDR2 FQGNSA. The V and J ends lost 7 bases and 5 bases, in that order; junction bases with no gene match: 9. The CDR3 sequence: CASNPAGGKETQYF. In DNA form, the CDR3 reads TGTGCCAGCAACCCGGCGGGGGGCAAGGAGACCCAGTACTTC.

This chain joins TRBV6-1 and TRBJ2-7, with 7 bases matching TRBD1. V lost 7 bases, J lost 6 bases, and 9 bases stayed unmatched. CDR3 length: 13 residues. Germline CDR1 MNHNS, CDR2 SASEGT. CDR3 loop: CASIPRQGTEQYF. The CDR3 DNA is TGTGCCAGCATACCAAGACAGGGAACCGAGCAGTACTTC.

The CDR3 region is CASSRRQGASGNTIYF. CDR3 bases: TGCGCCAGCAGCCGCAGGCAGGGGGCTTCGGGAAACACCATATATTTT. The chain recombines TRBV4-1 with TRBJ1-3; TRBD1 aligns across 8 bases. The ends lost 4 bases at V and 4 bases at J; junction bases unmatched: 9. CDR1 MGHRA and CDR2 YSYEKL come from the germline V gene. This CDR3 has 16 residues.

The chain employs TRBV5-1 and TRBJ1-3, with D possibly matching TRBD1 (5 bases). Per germline, CDR1 SGHRS and CDR2 YFSETQ. The V end lost 0 bases, the J end lost 7 bases, and 11 bases lay between the germline ends. The CDR3 length is 14 residues. CDR3 nucleotide sequence: TGCGCCAGCAGCTTGGAGCCAGGGCTGAACACCATATATTTT. Protein: CASSLEPGLNTIYF.